This entry lists 17 T cell receptor beta chains sequenced from one sample in a study of blood T cell repertoires in COVID-19. The table came from immunoSEQ multiplex PCR; TCRdb's copy has only in-frame clones and leaves some out. This sample carries fewer than 200,000 clones, less than 85% of them seen once, and the ten largest clones take 3.5% to 5%. The sequenced sample consisted of PBMCs or T cells enriched from blood (not recorded which). Source of these receptors: a woman between 45 and 65 years old who had recovered from COVID-19.

This clone has a handful of counts. V usage is TRBV7-9 and J usage is TRBJ1-2, with 8 bases fitting TRBD1. The germline CDR1 and CDR2 sequences are SEHNR and FQNEAQ (reference sequence). The CDR3 contains 14 residues. With V trimmed by 5 bases and J by 6 bases, 8 bases remained unmatched. CDR3 bases: TGTGCCAGCAGCCTACCAATGACAGGGGATGGCTACACCTTC. This gives the protein CASSLPMTGDGYTF. The full variable domain, with the rest looked up from reference TRBV7-9 and TRBJ1-2, is DTGVSQNPRHKITKRGQNVTFRCDPISEHNRLYWYRQTLGQGPEFLTYFQNEAQLEKSRLLSDRFSAERPKGSFSTLEIQRTEQGDSAMYLCASSLPMTGDGYTFGSGTRLTVV.

The chain links TRBV6-2 or TRBV6-3 to TRBJ1-1; no definite D call. CDR3 size: 14 residues. Trimming took 4 bases from V and 5 from J, leaving 14 bases between them. Germline V CDR1 and CDR2: MNHEY, SVGEGT. CDR3 in DNA: TGTGCCAGCAGTTCCCCGGCGGGCCTGACTGAAGCTTTCTTT. This gives the protein CASSSPAGLTEAFF.

The CDR3 nucleotides are TGCGCCAGCAGCTTGGTTGTGGCAGAAGAGACCCAGTACTTC. Amino acids: CASSLVVAEETQYF. The rearrangement joins TRBV5-1 to TRBJ2-5; D remains ambiguous. The germline V gene encodes CDR1 SGHRS and CDR2 YFSETQ. The CDR3 extends over 14 amino acids. Deletions cut 0 bases from V and 3 bases from J, with 9 bases between.

J is TRBJ1-6 and V is TRBV28; possibly TRBD1 for D (5 bases). The CDR3 spans 14 residues. CDR1 is MDHEN, CDR2 SYDVKM, per germline. V was cut by 2 bases and J by 7 bases, with 9 bases left in between. The DNA of the CDR3 is TGTGCCAGCAGTTTAGGACACAAAAATTCACCCCTCCACTTT. It translates to CASSLGHKNSPLHF.

This sequence joins TRBV18 and TRBJ1-5; 9 bases are shared with TRBD1. Trimming removed 3 bases from V and 0 bases from J; junction bases left unmatched: 9. Per the germline V gene, CDR1 is KGHSH and CDR2 is LQKENI. CDR3 length: 18 amino acids. CDR3 residues: CASSPQDRGPYSNQPQHF. In DNA form, the CDR3 reads TGTGCCAGCTCACCCCAGGACAGGGGACCATATAGCAATCAGCCCCAGCATTTT.

The chain is built from TRBV5-1 and TRBJ2-2; TRBD1 might be the D (5 bases). Germline CDR1 is SGHRS and CDR2 is YFSETQ. The V and J ends lost 0 bases and 2 bases respectively, with 11 bases between them. The length of the CDR3 is 16 residues. DNA of the CDR3: TGCGCCAGCAGCTTGGCAGGGTCTGACAACACCGGGGAGCTGTTTTTT. Its protein product is CASSLAGSDNTGELFF.

About this clone: The same CDR3 is also encoded by other DNA sequences in this sample. The chain joins TRBV7-9 to TRBJ1-3; D gene uncertain. The CDR3 extends over 11 amino acids. Deletions cut 3 bases from V and 6 bases from J, with 3 bases between. CDR1 and CDR2 from the germline V gene are SEHNR and FQNEAQ (reference sequence). The CDR3 coding sequence is TGTGCCAGCAGCTTGGCAAACACCATATATTTT. This encodes CASSLANTIYF.

The chain employs TRBV24-1 and TRBJ2-5, with a possible D match to TRBD2 (5 bases). The V end lost 3 bases, the J end lost 11 bases, and 15 bases lay between the germline ends. The CDR3 consists of 13 residues. Germline assignment: CDR1 KGHDR and CDR2 SFDVKD. The CDR3 DNA sequence: TGTGCCACCAGTGATCCCATAAACGGGAATCAGTACTTC. Amino acid sequence: CATSDPINGNQYF.

The genes are TRBV4-1 and TRBJ1-4; D possibly corresponds to TRBD1 (6 bases). This CDR3 is 14 amino acids long. V lost 6 bases, J lost 7 bases, and 15 bases lay in between. CDR1 MGHRA and CDR2 YSYEKL come from the germline V gene. CDR3 amino acids: CASRARGGAEKLFF. The CDR3, as DNA: TGCGCCAGCAGGGCACGTGGGGGGGCTGAAAAACTGTTTTTT.

The gene calls are TRBV21-1 and TRBJ2-3; TRBD2 was called by the table and not checked on the DNA. TRBV21-1 is a listed pseudogene. CDR3 size: 17 residues. As DNA, the CDR3 is TGTGCCAGCAGCCCGGGAGGACTAGCGGGAATCACAGATACGCAGTATTTT. This gives the protein CASSPGGLAGITDTQYF.

This clone was seen more than once but under ten times. This chain uses TRBV7-9 with TRBJ1-2, with TRBD1 matching 7 bases. The CDR3 has 14 residues. The germline CDR1 and CDR2 sequences are SEHNR and FQNEAQ (reference sequence). V lost 1 base to trimming and J lost 8 bases; unmatched junction nucleotides: 7. The CDR3 reads CASSLGDSIEGYTF. CDR3 sequence (DNA): TGTGCCAGCAGCTTAGGGGACAGCATAGAGGGCTACACCTTC.

The chain has TRBV5-1 and TRBJ1-1, with D maybe TRBD1 (5 bases). Germline V gene data show CDR1 as SGHRS and CDR2 as YFSETQ. The CDR3 totals 14 residues. Trimming stripped 3 bases from V and 6 bases from J, with 15 bases between. This chain's CDR3 is CASSWGLGGAEAFF. In nucleotides, the CDR3 is TGCGCCAGCAGCTGGGGGTTGGGAGGCGCTGAAGCTTTCTTT.

The V gene is TRBV25-1, the J gene TRBJ1-2; D unresolved. This CDR3 has 12 residues. Germline lookup yields CDR1 MGHDK and CDR2 SYGVNS. V was clipped by 3 bases and J by 8 bases, with 10 bases between them. This chain's CDR3 is CASSDIIRGYTF. In nucleotides, the CDR3 is TGTGCCAGCAGTGACATCATTCGGGGCTACACCTTC.

The chain recombines TRBV11-2 with TRBJ2-3, with D perhaps TRBD2 (6 bases). The ends were cut back, 1 base at V and 6 bases at J, with 11 bases in the middle. Germline V gene data show CDR1 as SGHAT and CDR2 as FQNNGV. CDR3 size: 14 residues. The CDR3 nucleotides read TGTGCCAGCAGCTTAGGGGTCGGAGGGGATACGCAGTATTTT. Its protein product is CASSLGVGGDTQYF.

This chain connects TRBV6-1 to TRBJ1-5, with D unresolved. V lost 1 base, J lost 6 bases, and 10 bases lay in between. The V gene's germline CDR1 is MNHNS and CDR2 SASEGT. This CDR3 has 14 amino acids. CDR3 bases: TGTGCCAGCAGTGAAGATGCGGGTGGTCAGCCCCAGCATTTT. Translation gives CASSEDAGGQPQHF.

This clone was observed many times. V usage is TRBV11-1 and J usage is TRBJ2-2, with TRBD1 matching over 9 bases. From germline, CDR1 is SGHAT and CDR2 FQDESV (reference sequence). The trim removed 11 bases at V and 4 bases at J, leaving 8 bases unmatched. This CDR3 region has 14 residues. The CDR3 DNA is TGTGCCGTACACAGGGGGCAGGGCACCGGGGAGCTGTTTTTT. Protein: CAVHRGQGTGELFF.

J is TRBJ1-4 and V is TRBV28; D might be TRBD1 (5 bases). V was cut by 5 bases and J by 8 bases, with 18 bases left in between. The V gene's germline CDR1 is MDHEN and CDR2 SYDVKM. This CDR3 comprises 15 residues. The CDR3 sequence is CASSLPGRGGEKLFF. CDR3 sequence (DNA): TGTGCCAGCAGTCTTCCCGGGAGGGGCGGAGAAAAACTGTTTTTT.